This T cell receptor (beta chain) emerged from a study of a mutant IDH1 vaccine in newly diagnosed glioma. Study-wide background: Prior therapy was radiotherapy, temozolomide, or both; most received both.

Study conclusions and caveats: Overall, 85% to 95% of patients had vaccine-induced immune responses.

A remark on this clone: The antigen remains unidentified.

Generated by immunoSEQ multiplex PCR, the TCRdb table keeps only in-frame clones and is missing some. This sample has tens of thousands of clones, with 80% to 90% found just once. The V gene's germline CDR1 is PRHDT and CDR2 FYEKMQ (reference sequence). With 5 bases removed from V and 3 bases from J, the gap between germline ends came to 19 bases. The CDR3 has 17 residues. This sample's time point: baseline, week 1 (first vaccination visit). The treatment was: pre-vaccination baseline after standard-of-care therapy. In every donor, the tumor was a new WHO grade 3 or 4 IDH1-mutant, ATRX-lost astrocytoma.

The source of this sequence is a young man with glioma. The chain uses TRBV13 and TRBJ2-2; D is ambiguous. This specimen consisted of PBMCs, obtained from a glioma patient treated with radiotherapy, temozolomide or both. The CDR3 reads CASSLLDGLRYTGELFF. The CDR3 coding sequence is TGTGCCAGCAGCCTTCTGGACGGCCTTAGGTACACCGGGGAGCTGTTTTTT.